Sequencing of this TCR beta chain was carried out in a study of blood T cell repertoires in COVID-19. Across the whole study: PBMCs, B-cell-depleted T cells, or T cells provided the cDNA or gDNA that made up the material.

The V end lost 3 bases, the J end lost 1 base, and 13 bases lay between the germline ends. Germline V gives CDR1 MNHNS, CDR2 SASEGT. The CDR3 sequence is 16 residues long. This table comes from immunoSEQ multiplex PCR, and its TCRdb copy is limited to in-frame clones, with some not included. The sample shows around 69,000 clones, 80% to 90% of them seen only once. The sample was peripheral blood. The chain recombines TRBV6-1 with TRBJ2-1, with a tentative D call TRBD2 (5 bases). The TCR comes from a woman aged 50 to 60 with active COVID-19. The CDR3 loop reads CASSDFQRSSYNEQFF. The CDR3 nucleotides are TGTGCCAGCAGTGATTTTCAGCGGAGTTCCTACAATGAGCAGTTCTTC.